These 24 T cell receptor beta chains were sequenced from one sample in a study of blood T cell repertoires in COVID-19. Clones were sequenced by immunoSEQ multiplex PCR, and TCRdb holds only the in-frame ones, with some missing. The data contain about 170,000 clones, more than 70% of them singletons. The sample was PBMCs or T cells enriched from blood (not recorded which). These receptors were taken from a woman in her fifties or sixties in a cohort exposed to, infected with or recovered from COVID-19 (not recorded which).

The count of this clone is one. This sequence joins TRBV9 and TRBJ1-6; tentatively, D is TRBD1 (6 bases). V was clipped by 3 bases and J by 7 bases, with 20 bases between them. This CDR3 has 17 residues. The germline V gene has CDR1 SGDLS and CDR2 YYNGEE. In nucleotides, the CDR3 is TGTGCCAGCAGCGATGACCGTAGGACAGTGGGGAATTCACCCCTCCACTTT. This gives the protein CASSDDRRTVGNSPLHF.

This clone was picked up a small number of times. The CDR3 spells CALNGFGSTDTQYF. The CDR3 DNA reads as TGTGCCCTAAATGGGTTCGGGAGCACAGATACGCAGTATTTT. The J gene is TRBJ2-3, the V gene TRBV7-9; D not resolved. Trimming took 11 bases from V and 0 from J, leaving 15 bases between them. Germline V lookup: CDR1 SEHNR, CDR2 FQNEAQ (reference sequence). The CDR3 sequence is 14 residues long.

The V and J genes are TRBV7-3 and TRBJ1-1; D not certain. Germline V lookup: CDR1 SGHTA, CDR2 FQGTGA. The length of the CDR3 is 13 residues. V was cut by 5 bases and J by 1 base, with 8 bases left in between. CDR3 sequence: CASSVQENTEAFF. The DNA of the CDR3 is TGTGCCAGCAGCGTACAAGAGAACACTGAAGCTTTCTTT. The complete variable domain, with remaining parts taken from reference TRBV7-3 and TRBJ1-1, reads GAGVSQTPSNKVTEKGKYVELRCDPISGHTALYWYRQSLGQGPEFLIYFQGTGAADDSGLPNDRFFAVRPEGSVSTLKIQRTERGDSAVYLCASSVQENTEAFFGQGTRLTVV.

The chain recombines TRBV5-4 with TRBJ2-3; 7 nucleotides match TRBD2. Germline V lookup: CDR1 SGHNT, CDR2 YYREEE (reference sequence). V was pared by 4 bases and J by 5 bases, with 10 bases of the junction left unmatched. This CDR3 region has 15 residues. The CDR3 loop is CASSPPGRAEDTQYF. The CDR3 DNA reads TGTGCCAGCAGCCCACCGGGGAGGGCAGAAGATACGCAGTATTTT.

This rearrangement joins TRBV19 to TRBJ1-1, with D hard to call. Per the germline V gene, CDR1 is LNHDA and CDR2 is SQIVND (reference sequence). V lost 3 bases and J lost 8, with 16 bases in between. The CDR3 covers 14 residues. The CDR3 region has the DNA TGTGCCAGTAGTATTCGCCCGGGCCCGGGAGAAGCTTTCTTT. It codes for CASSIRPGPGEAFF.

This chain connects TRBV7-2 to TRBJ1-1; the match to TRBD1 covers 7 bases. Germline V lookup: CDR1 SGHTA, CDR2 FQGNSA. CDR3 length: 18 amino acids. The V and J ends lost 5 bases and 1 base, in that order; junction bases with no gene match: 16. The CDR3 DNA sequence: TGTGCCAGCAGCCAAACATACGGGAGGGGGCGGCAGAACACTGAAGCTTTCTTT. This codes for CASSQTYGRGRQNTEAFF.

The chain links TRBV28 to TRBJ1-2, with D maybe TRBD1 (5 bases). With 1 base removed from V and 8 bases from J, the gap between germline ends came to 17 bases. Germline lookup yields CDR1 MDHEN and CDR2 SYDVKM. The CDR3 is made up of 15 amino acids. The CDR3 DNA is TGTGCCAGCAGTTTATATCCTTCGGGGGGTGGAGGCTACACCTTC. It is translated as CASSLYPSGGGGYTF.

In its sample, this clone was seen many times. The J gene is TRBJ1-2, the V gene TRBV29-1, with D perhaps TRBD1 (6 bases). Germline assignment: CDR1 SQVTM and CDR2 ANQGSEA. The CDR3 totals 13 residues. V lost 2 bases and J lost 7, with 14 bases in between. DNA of the CDR3: TGCAGCGTTGAAACGACAGGAGGAAGTGGCTACACCTTC. It yields the protein CSVETTGGSGYTF. Drawing the rest from reference TRBV29-1 and TRBJ1-2, the complete variable domain is SAVISQKPSRDICQRGTSLTIQCQVDSQVTMMFWYRQQPGQSLTLIATANQGSEATYESGFVIDKFPISRPNLTFSTLTVSNMSPEDSSIYLCSVETTGGSGYTFGSGTRLTVV.

The V call is TRBV7-2, the J call TRBJ2-7, with 13 positions matching TRBD2. CDR3 size: 14 residues. Germline lookup yields CDR1 SGHTA and CDR2 FQGNSA. V was pared by 5 bases and J by 6 bases, with 4 bases of the junction left unmatched. CDR3 sequence: CASSSGLAGAEQYF. The CDR3, as DNA: TGTGCCAGCAGCAGCGGACTAGCGGGGGCCGAGCAGTACTTC.

The J gene is TRBJ2-7, the V gene TRBV7-2; the D gene is possibly TRBD1 (6 bases). CDR3 length: 13 amino acids. The germline CDR1 and CDR2 sequences are SGHTA and FQGNSA. Trimming stripped 4 bases from V and 6 bases from J, with 13 bases between. The CDR3 nucleotides read TGTGCCAGCAGCTCCTTCCAGGGGTTCGAGCAGTACTTC. Its translation is CASSSFQGFEQYF.

The chain joins TRBV24-1 to TRBJ2-2; 7 bases align to TRBD1. Germline V CDR1 and CDR2: KGHDR, SFDVKD. The CDR3 sequence is 16 residues long. J gave up 2 bases and V 5 bases, and 7 bases lay outside the gene matches. CDR3 DNA sequence: TGTGCCACCAGTGCCGTCGGGACAGTCAACACCGGGGAGCTGTTTTTT. This gives the protein CATSAVGTVNTGELFF.

This clone was seen a few times. The gene calls are TRBV7-2 and TRBJ2-7, with a tentative D call TRBD1 (5 bases). The CDR3 spans 15 residues. Looked up from germline, CDR1 is SGHTA and CDR2 is FQGNSA. V was trimmed by 0 bases and J by 5 bases, leaving 14 bases between them. CDR3 sequence (DNA): TGTGCCAGCAGCTTAGCAGGGGCAGGGTTACACGAGCAGTACTTC. Its protein product is CASSLAGAGLHEQYF.

The chain joins TRBV9 to TRBJ2-3; TRBD2 aligns across 8 bases. J was trimmed by 2 bases and V by 4 bases; bases with no gene match: 9. The CDR3 totals 16 residues. Germline V CDR1 and CDR2: SGDLS, YYNGEE. For the CDR3, the DNA is TGTGCCAGCAGCCAGTTCGGTAGCGGGGTCACAGATACGCAGTATTTT. Its translation is CASSQFGSGVTDTQYF.

The table lists this clone with a count of one. The rearrangement links TRBV13 to TRBJ2-6, with a possible D match to TRBD1 (5 bases). Trimming left V 0 bases short and J 0 bases short, with 18 bases between. The CDR3 covers 20 residues. Looked up from germline, CDR1 is PRHDT and CDR2 is FYEKMQ (reference sequence). The CDR3 is CASSLGVVSNRFSGANVLTF. The CDR3 DNA follows: TGTGCCAGCAGCTTAGGGGTTGTGTCAAACAGGTTCTCTGGGGCCAACGTCCTGACTTTC.

V usage is TRBV7-2 and J usage is TRBJ2-6; 9 bases are a match to TRBD2. Germline values: CDR1 SGHTA, CDR2 FQGNSA. The V segment lost 1 base and the J segment 1 base; nucleotides outside the gene matches: 2. This CDR3 comprises 17 residues. The CDR3 is CASSLEAGGSGANVLTF. CDR3 nucleotide sequence: TGTGCCAGCAGCTTAGAAGCGGGGGGATCTGGGGCCAACGTCCTGACTTTC. Looking up the rest from reference TRBV7-2 and TRBJ2-6 gives the full variable domain: GAGVSQSPSNKVTEKGKDVELRCDPISGHTALYWYRQSLGQGLEFLIYFQGNSAPDKSGLPSDRFSAERTGGSVSTLTIQRTQQEDSAVYLCASSLEAGGSGANVLTFGAGSRLTVL.

This clone was observed a single time. The J gene is TRBJ2-7, the V gene TRBV19, with TRBD2 identical over 10 bases. V gave up 1 base and J gave up 5 bases; unmatched junction bases: 11. This CDR3 comprises 17 residues. The germline V gene has CDR1 LNHDA and CDR2 SQIVND (reference sequence). The CDR3 loop is CASSIGSSSGSNNEQYF. The CDR3 region has the DNA TGTGCCAGTAGTATAGGAAGCTCTAGCGGGAGTAACAACGAGCAGTACTTC. Full variable domain (missing parts from reference TRBV19 and TRBJ2-7): DGGITQSPKYLFRKEGQNVTLSCEQNLNHDAMYWYRQDPGQGLRLIYYSQIVNDFQKGDIAEGYSVSREKKESFPLTVTSAQKNPTAFYLCASSIGSSSGSNNEQYFGPGTRLTVT.

The rearrangement links TRBV24-1 to TRBJ1-5, with TRBD1 matching 11 bases. The V gene's germline CDR1 is KGHDR and CDR2 SFDVKD. The CDR3 extends over 15 amino acids. Trimming removed 4 bases from V and 5 bases from J; junction bases left unmatched: 3. The CDR3 reads CATSDPGQGDQPQHF. The CDR3 nucleotides are TGTGCCACCAGTGACCCGGGACAGGGGGATCAGCCCCAGCATTTT.

The V gene is TRBV27, the J gene TRBJ2-1, with TRBD2 identical over 10 bases. The CDR3 is made up of 15 amino acids. Germline V lookup: CDR1 MNHEY, CDR2 SMNVEV (reference sequence). V dropped 6 bases and J dropped 2; count of bases not matched to a gene: 4. CDR3 protein: CASRTSGRAYNEQFF. The CDR3 DNA is TGTGCCAGCAGAACGAGCGGGAGGGCCTACAATGAGCAGTTCTTC.

The gene calls are TRBV4-1 and TRBJ2-5; 14 nucleotides line up with TRBD2. Germline V gene data show CDR1 as MGHRA and CDR2 as YSYEKL. Trimming took 0 bases from V and 5 from J; bases not matched to a gene: 8. The CDR3 covers 18 residues. In DNA form, the CDR3 reads TGCGCCAGCAGCCAAGACCCTGGGACTAGCGGGAGTAGGGAGACCCAGTACTTC. This codes for CASSQDPGTSGSRETQYF.

The V gene is TRBV9, the J gene TRBJ1-6; D uncertain. This CDR3 has 17 residues. Germline CDR1 and CDR2: SGDLS and YYNGEE. Trimming removed 0 bases at V and 7 bases at J, with 17 bases between. The CDR3 is CASSVAVAGSPNSPLHF. The CDR3 DNA sequence: TGTGCCAGCAGCGTAGCGGTGGCAGGTTCTCCCAATTCACCCCTCCACTTT. The whole variable domain, filled in from reference TRBV9 and TRBJ1-6, reads DSGVTQTPKHLITATGQRVTLRCSPRSGDLSVYWYQQSLDQGLQFLIQYYNGEERAKGNILERFSAQQFPDLHSELNLSSLELGDSALYFCASSVAVAGSPNSPLHFGNGTRLTVT.

This sequence joins TRBV7-3 and TRBJ1-1; D might be TRBD1 (6 bases). This CDR3 spans 14 amino acids. Looked up from germline, CDR1 is SGHTA and CDR2 is FQGTGA. The V gene lost 2 bases and the J gene lost 5 bases, with 12 bases spanning the gap. CDR3 bases: TGTGCCAGCAGCTTACAGGGGTTGGAAACTGAAGCTTTCTTT. The encoded protein is CASSLQGLETEAFF.

The chain is built from TRBV7-8 and TRBJ2-7; 7 bases are shared with TRBD2. Germline CDR1 SGHVS, CDR2 FQNEAQ. The CDR3 sequence is 16 residues long. The ends lost 2 bases at V and 3 bases at J; junction bases unmatched: 10. In DNA form, the CDR3 reads TGTGCCAGCAGCTTAATATGGGGGGGTGGCGGCTACGAGCAGTACTTC. Its translation: CASSLIWGGGGYEQYF.

The J gene is TRBJ2-5, the V gene TRBV7-2; the D gene is possibly TRBD2 (6 bases). Looked up from germline, CDR1 is SGHTA and CDR2 is FQGNSA. The CDR3 sequence is 16 residues long. V shed 5 bases and J shed 5 bases, with 21 bases lying between them. The CDR3 loop reads CASSRNRGSLVETQYF. The CDR3 coding sequence is TGTGCCAGCAGCCGCAACCGGGGGTCGTTAGTGGAGACCCAGTACTTC.

In DNA form, the CDR3 reads TGTGCCAGCTCAACTCAGGGTCTTGAGCAGTTCTTC. Amino acids: CASSTQGLEQFF. The V call is TRBV18, the J call TRBJ2-1; TRBD1 is a possible D gene (5 bases). Looked up from germline, CDR1 is KGHSH and CDR2 is LQKENI. CDR3 length equals 12 residues. The V gene lost 5 bases and the J gene lost 9 bases, with 11 bases spanning the gap.